The next 20 T cell receptor beta chains were all read from a single sample in a study of T cell responses to AZD1222 COVID-19 vaccine. Some clones are missing from TCRdb's copy, which holds only in-frame ones; the method was immunoSEQ multiplex PCR. The sample carries around 120,000 clones, 91% recorded once. Source: peripheral blood, taken on day 0 of AZD1222 vaccination. These receptors came from an adult in good health.

The genes are TRBV5-4 and TRBJ1-1, with 9 nucleotides matching TRBD1. The germline CDR1 and CDR2 sequences are SGHNT and YYREEE (reference sequence). Unmatched junction bases numbered 9, after V lost 2 bases and J lost 4 bases. This CDR3 comprises 16 residues. CDR3 loop: CASSFITGGRGTEAFF. CDR3 DNA sequence: TGTGCCAGCAGCTTCATAACAGGGGGCCGGGGCACTGAAGCTTTCTTT.

The chain employs TRBV2 and TRBJ2-7; weak D call: TRBD2 (5 bases). Deletions cut 7 bases from V and 3 bases from J, with 10 bases between. The V gene's germline CDR1 is SNHLY and CDR2 FYNNEI. The CDR3 loop spans 12 amino acids. The CDR3 sequence is CASTGNVYEQYF. CDR3 nucleotides: TGTGCCAGCACGGGAAACGTCTACGAGCAGTACTTC.

The rearrangement links TRBV6-1 to TRBJ1-1; a possible D gene is TRBD1 (5 bases). V lost 2 bases and J 11 bases, leaving 12 bases between the germline ends. The germline V gene has CDR1 MNHNS and CDR2 SASEGT. CDR3 length equals 12 residues. The CDR3 region is CASSEKGFDAFF. CDR3 bases: TGTGCCAGCAGTGAAAAGGGGTTCGACGCTTTCTTT.

Worth noting for this clone: The DNA is omitted, as the CDR3 cannot be located on it reliably, and the CDR3 follows TCRdb's listing. V gene TRBV4-3 combines with J gene TRBJ1-2; the table names TRBD1, a call not compared with the DNA. Counting both end residues, the CDR3 totals 13 amino acids. From germline, CDR1 is LGHNA and CDR2 YSLEER. The CDR3 sequence is CASSQVGQGALIF.

This clone was observed a single time. This chain links TRBV11-2 with TRBJ2-7, with TRBD1 matching over 9 bases. The CDR3 runs 17 residues. Per the germline V gene, CDR1 is SGHAT and CDR2 is FQNNGV. J was trimmed by 3 bases and V by 5 bases; bases with no gene match: 14. CDR3 in amino acids: CASSPISGTGLLYEQYF. The CDR3 DNA is TGTGCCAGCAGCCCCATCTCTGGGACAGGGCTCCTCTACGAGCAGTACTTC.

V usage is TRBV6-2 or TRBV6-3 and J usage is TRBJ1-3, with D perhaps TRBD1 (5 bases). Germline V CDR1 and CDR2: MNHEY, SVGEGT. V lost 2 bases to trimming and J lost 6 bases, with 8 bases between them. This CDR3 is built from 13 residues. The CDR3 DNA is TGTGCCAGCAGTTACGACAGCCTAAACACCATATATTTT. Translated, it gives CASSYDSLNTIYF.

The genes are TRBV29-1 and TRBJ2-7; D gene ambiguous. The CDR3 covers 14 residues. In germline, CDR1 is SQVTM, CDR2 ANQGSEA. Between the trimmed V and J ends, which lost 8 bases and 0 bases, there was a span of 17 bases. CDR3 nucleotide sequence: TGCAGCATCTCCAAGACTCAAAGCTCCTACGAGCAGTACTTC. Its translation: CSISKTQSSYEQYF.

The V call is TRBV20-1, the J call TRBJ1-6, with D uncertain. Trimming took off 3 bases at V and 7 bases at J, with 7 bases between the two ends. Germline values: CDR1 DFQATT, CDR2 SNEGSKA (reference sequence). The CDR3 contains 12 residues. CDR3 nucleotide sequence: TGCAGTGCTAGTACCAGGAATTCACCCCTCCACTTT. Protein product: CSASTRNSPLHF.

The chain has TRBV3-1 (or the pseudogene TRBV3-2) and TRBJ2-7; the D is unclear. Germline V lookup: CDR1 LGHDT, CDR2 YNNKEL (reference sequence). V dropped 8 bases and J dropped 4 bases, with 9 bases sitting between them. The CDR3 consists of 11 residues. The CDR3 protein is CASGSVYEQYF. As DNA, the CDR3 is TGTGCCAGCGGTAGTGTTTACGAGCAGTACTTC.

There are a few counts of this clone. This rearrangement joins TRBV19 to TRBJ2-1, with D perhaps being TRBD1 or TRBD2 (5 bases each). The CDR3 contains 13 residues. CDR1 is LNHDA, CDR2 SQIVND, per germline (reference sequence). The V gene lost 6 bases and the J gene lost 7 bases, with 13 bases spanning the gap. CDR3 sequence reads: CASSTGGTNEQFF. DNA for the CDR3: TGTGCCAGTAGCACTGGGGGTACTAATGAGCAGTTCTTC.

The gene calls are TRBV6-5 and TRBJ1-6; D is uncertain. V lost 5 bases to trimming and J lost 13 bases, with 15 bases between them. Germline lookup yields CDR1 MNHEY and CDR2 SVGAGI. The CDR3 runs 13 residues. The CDR3 bases are TGTGCCAGCAGTCCCAAGGCTAGGGTTCCCCTCCACTTT. Protein product: CASSPKARVPLHF.

This chain joins TRBV19 and TRBJ2-1, with TRBD1 identical over 9 bases. Trimming at V came to 4 bases and at J to 4 bases, leaving 8 bases not matched to a gene. The CDR3 loop spans 16 amino acids. In germline, CDR1 is LNHDA, CDR2 SQIVND (reference sequence). In DNA, the CDR3 is TGTGCCAGTAGTACCCTGCCGGGACAGGGATACAATGAGCAGTTCTTC. Its translation is CASSTLPGQGYNEQFF.

The CDR3 sequence: CASSLVGLAEAFF. The CDR3 DNA reads as TGTGCCAGCAGTTTAGTGGGGCTCGCTGAAGCTTTCTTT. This sequence joins TRBV12-3 or TRBV12-4 and TRBJ1-1, with D possibly matching TRBD1 (5 bases). V lost 1 base, J lost 6 bases, and 9 bases lay in between. The CDR3 runs to 13 residues.

The V and J genes are TRBV15 and TRBJ2-5; no definite D call. This CDR3 contains 11 residues. The germline V gene encodes CDR1 LNHNV and CDR2 YYDKDF (reference sequence). V shed 7 bases and J shed 1 base, with 4 bases lying between them. Here the CDR3 DNA reads TGTGCCACCATAACCCAAGAGACCCAGTACTTC. It encodes CATITQETQYF. The full variable domain, its missing parts supplied by reference TRBV15 and TRBJ2-5, is DAMVIQNPRYQVTQFGKPVTLSCSQTLNHNVMYWYQQKSSQAPKLLFHYYDKDFNNEADTPDNFQSRRPNTSFCFLDIRSPGLGDTAMYLCATITQETQYFGPGTRLLVL.

The sample holds one count of this clone. The chain links TRBV19 to TRBJ2-7; 12 positions agree with TRBD1. The V segment lost 6 bases and the J segment 5 bases; nucleotides outside the gene matches: 2. The CDR3 extends over 13 amino acids. Germline V gene lookup returns CDR1 LNHDA and CDR2 SQIVND (reference sequence). In nucleotides, the CDR3 is TGTGCCAGTAGGGGGACAGGGGGCCACGAGCAGTACTTC. It encodes CASRGTGGHEQYF.

The rearrangement uses TRBV7-8 and TRBJ1-1; D gene unclear. Germline V gene data show CDR1 as SGHVS and CDR2 as FQNEAQ. Trimming left V 1 base short and J 7 bases short, with 7 bases between. This CDR3 region has 12 residues. CDR3 sequence: CASSLDYGEAFF. In DNA, the CDR3 is TGTGCCAGCAGCTTAGACTATGGTGAAGCTTTCTTT.

The chain employs TRBV7-2 and TRBJ1-4; D may be TRBD1 (5 bases). The CDR3 runs 15 residues. CDR1 is SGHTA, CDR2 FQGNSA, per germline. Trimming removed 5 bases from V and 3 bases from J, with 13 bases in between. CDR3 sequence (DNA): TGTGCCAGCAGCCCGACGGGACGGCCTAATGAAAAACTGTTTTTT. Its protein product is CASSPTGRPNEKLFF.

By its share, this clone is medium-sized. This chain joins TRBV27 and TRBJ2-7, with 11 bases matching TRBD1. With 8 bases clipped from V and 1 base from J, the junction kept 1 base outside the gene matches. Germline V gene sequence: CDR1 MNHEY, CDR2 SMNVEV (reference sequence). This CDR3 is built from 13 residues. The CDR3 DNA reads TGTGCCAGCGGGGACAGGGGGTCCTACGAGCAGTACTTC. Its protein product is CASGDRGSYEQYF.

This clone was found a few times. The rearrangement joins TRBV5-1 to TRBJ2-1; TRBD2 aligns across 7 bases. CDR3 length: 14 residues. Germline CDR1 and CDR2: SGHRS and YFSETQ. V lost 4 bases and J lost 2; bases outside the gene matches: 3. The CDR3 nucleotides are TGCGCCAGCAGCCTAGGACTAGCCTACAATGAGCAGTTCTTC. Encoded protein: CASSLGLAYNEQFF.

The chain links TRBV14 to TRBJ2-7, with 7 bases lining up with TRBD2. Unmatched junction bases numbered 16, after V lost 3 bases and J lost 2 bases. The CDR3 has 18 residues. CDR1 SGHDN and CDR2 FVKESK come from the germline V gene. The CDR3, as DNA: TGTGCCAGCAGCCACAAACCTCGGGCGGGAGAGGTCGCCTACGAGCAGTACTTC. This translates into CASSHKPRAGEVAYEQYF.